These 26 T cell receptor beta chains were all obtained from the same sample, sequenced in a study of control samples from healthy donors and cancer patients (dated by TCRdb to the early 2020s). The library was prepared using the immunoSEQ multiplex PCR assay. In its TCRdb copy, this immuneACCESS table keeps in-frame sequences only and misses some clones. Where compared with another copy, unresolved V genes explain less than half of these, and the others have no known cause. The sample table contains about 49,000 clones; only one count was recorded for approximately 92% of them. 0.7% to 0.85% of the sample goes to the ten largest clones. The sample was PBMCs. The receptors originated from a man under 40 with colorectal cancer.

The chain carries TRBV7-8 and TRBJ2-1, with 8 bases fitting TRBD1. Germline loops: CDR1 SGHVS, CDR2 FQNEAQ. The CDR3 runs to 16 residues. Trimming at V came to 1 base and at J to 7 bases, leaving 9 bases not matched to a gene. The CDR3 region is CASSLVQGAQSNEQFF. In nucleotides, the CDR3 is TGTGCCAGCAGCTTAGTCCAGGGGGCTCAGAGTAATGAGCAGTTCTTC.

This rearrangement joins TRBV27 to TRBJ2-3; 8 bases align to TRBD1. Germline-derived CDR1 and CDR2 are MNHEY and SMNVEV (reference sequence). Losses at the gene ends were 3 bases for V and 8 bases for J; bases not matched to a gene: 10. The CDR3 sequence is 15 residues long. The CDR3 loop reads CASSFLQGVGGTQYF. For the CDR3, the DNA is TGTGCCAGCAGTTTTTTACAGGGGGTAGGTGGTACGCAGTATTTT.

The V call is TRBV14, the J call TRBJ2-7, with 8 bases that match TRBD1. Per germline, CDR1 SGHDN and CDR2 FVKESK. This CDR3 is built from 15 residues. J lost 1 base, V lost 6 bases, and 8 bases had no gene match. Written as DNA, the CDR3 is TGTGCCAGCAGACGGACAGGGAGCCCGTCCTACGAGCAGTACTTC. It encodes CASRRTGSPSYEQYF.

The rearrangement joins TRBV6-5 to TRBJ1-6; D is possibly TRBD1 (5 bases). The CDR3 covers 14 residues. Germline V gene data show CDR1 as MNHEY and CDR2 as SVGAGI. The V end lost 6 bases, the J end lost 4 bases, and 10 bases lay between the germline ends. CDR3 amino acids: CASRNQGYNSPLHF. CDR3 coding DNA: TGTGCCAGCAGGAATCAGGGTTATAATTCACCCCTCCACTTT.

This chain joins TRBV6-6 and TRBJ1-6, with TRBD1 identical over 9 bases. J lost 10 bases, V lost 4 bases, and 5 bases had no gene match. CDR1 is MNHNY and CDR2 is SVGAGI in the germline V gene (reference sequence). The CDR3 covers 14 residues. CDR3 in DNA: TGTGCCAGCAGTTGGGACAGGGTTGTCTCACCCCTCCACTTT. Protein sequence: CASSWDRVVSPLHF.

This chain uses TRBV21-1 with TRBJ2-4; the table gives TRBD2 as D, unverified against the DNA. TRBV21-1 is shown as a pseudogene. The CDR3 totals 18 residues. The CDR3 nucleotides are TGTGCCAGCAGCAAAGTGGGCGGGGGTCGGAGTGTCAAAAACATTCAGTACTTC. It is translated as CASSKVGGGRSVKNIQYF.

The chain uses TRBV6-4 and TRBJ1-6; 9 bases are shared with TRBD1. V was clipped by 11 bases and J by 8 bases; unmatched bases: 7. The CDR3 has 13 residues. Germline V lookup: CDR1 MRHNA, CDR2 SNTAGT. The CDR3 DNA reads as TGTGCCCAGCCCTGGGACAGGGATTCACCCCTCCACTTT. Translated, it gives CAQPWDRDSPLHF.

The genes are TRBV5-5 and TRBJ2-7; weak D call: TRBD2 (6 bases). The CDR3 has 15 residues. Germline lookup yields CDR1 SGHKS and CDR2 YYEKEE (reference sequence). The ends were cut back, 6 bases at V and 2 bases at J, with 18 bases in the middle. The CDR3 spells CASTPGLHLPYEQYF. CDR3 sequence (DNA): TGTGCCAGCACCCCGGGACTTCACCTACCCTACGAGCAGTACTTC.

This chain joins TRBV7-9 and TRBJ2-3; 15 bases line up with TRBD2. This CDR3 is 19 amino acids long. Germline V gives CDR1 SEHNR, CDR2 FQNEAQ (reference sequence). Unmatched junction bases numbered 8, after V lost 3 bases and J lost 1 base. This CDR3 is CASSFVPGLAGGRTDTQYF. The CDR3, as DNA: TGTGCCAGCAGCTTCGTCCCGGGACTAGCGGGGGGCCGCACAGATACGCAGTATTTT.

This chain links TRBV5-1 with TRBJ2-4; the D is unclear. The length of the CDR3 is 12 residues. Germline loops: CDR1 SGHRS, CDR2 YFSETQ. Trimming stripped 0 bases from V and 13 bases from J, with 11 bases between. In nucleotides, the CDR3 is TGCGCCAGCAGCTTGGACTTCTCGGAACAGTACTTC. Encoded protein: CASSLDFSEQYF.

This chain links TRBV5-1 with TRBJ2-6; either TRBD1 or TRBD2 may fit D (5 bases each). This CDR3 region has 17 residues. Germline assignment: CDR1 SGHRS and CDR2 YFSETQ. The ends were cut back, 6 bases at V and 0 bases at J, with 16 bases in the middle. CDR3 sequence reads: CASNRGQGHSGANVLTF. The CDR3 region has the DNA TGCGCCAGCAACCGAGGGCAGGGCCACTCTGGGGCCAACGTCCTGACTTTC.

The chain is built from TRBV3-1 (or the pseudogene TRBV3-2) and TRBJ1-4; no firm D call. Germline assignment: CDR1 LGHDT and CDR2 YNNKEL (reference sequence). The CDR3 sequence is 11 residues long. The V gene lost 2 bases and the J gene lost 15 bases, with 10 bases spanning the gap. The CDR3 spells CASSQLREVFF. The CDR3 DNA is TGTGCCAGCAGCCAACTGAGGGAGGTGTTTTTT.

The chain joins TRBV18 to TRBJ1-2; unclear D gene. The germline gives CDR1 KGHSH, CDR2 LQKENI. V was pared by 2 bases and J by 5 bases, with 15 bases between. CDR3 length equals 15 residues. The CDR3 sequence is CASSPYGPRRYGYTF. In DNA form, the CDR3 reads TGTGCCAGCTCACCATACGGACCGAGGCGGTATGGCTACACCTTC.

In this sample, this clone turned up a few times. The rearrangement links TRBV6-1 to TRBJ1-5; 7 positions agree with TRBD1. Germline V gene lookup returns CDR1 MNHNS and CDR2 SASEGT. J gave up 2 bases and V 0 bases, and 4 bases lay outside the gene matches. This CDR3 is 16 amino acids long. CDR3 DNA: TGTGCCAGCAGTGAAGCAGAAACAGGGGGCAATCAGCCCCAGCATTTT. Translation gives CASSEAETGGNQPQHF.

This chain joins TRBV19 and TRBJ1-1; 10 nucleotides match TRBD1. This CDR3 has 15 amino acids. Trimming at V came to 4 bases and at J to 1 base, leaving 3 bases not matched to a gene. Looked up from germline, CDR1 is LNHDA and CDR2 is SQIVND (reference sequence). In nucleotides, the CDR3 is TGTGCCAGTAGTACGGACAGGGGGGCGAACACTGAAGCTTTCTTT. Translation gives CASSTDRGANTEAFF.

A few counts support this clone. The V and J genes are TRBV5-8 and TRBJ1-5; D unclear. Per the germline V gene, CDR1 is SGHTS and CDR2 is YDEGEE. Trimming removed 0 bases at V and 2 bases at J, with 9 bases between. The CDR3 sequence is 15 residues long. The CDR3 loop is CASSLVGYGNQPQHF. Written as DNA, the CDR3 is TGTGCCAGCAGCTTGGTAGGGTATGGCAATCAGCCCCAGCATTTT.

This rearrangement joins TRBV10-2 to TRBJ2-7; D is possibly TRBD1 or TRBD2 (6 bases each). From germline, CDR1 is WSHSY and CDR2 SAAADI. The V end lost 10 bases, the J end lost 2 bases, and 18 bases lay between the germline ends. The CDR3 contains 14 residues. Here the CDR3 reads CATKKGGPTYEQYV. The CDR3 region has the DNA TGCGCCACGAAAAAGGGGGGACCCACCTACGAGCAGTACGTC.

The genes are TRBV24-1 and TRBJ1-5; D possibly corresponds to TRBD1 (6 bases). This CDR3 is built from 13 residues. Trimming stripped 7 bases from V and 8 bases from J, with 14 bases between. Germline CDR1 is KGHDR and CDR2 is SFDVKD. The CDR3 region is CATSEGGWEPQHF. The DNA for the CDR3 is TGTGCCACCAGCGAGGGGGGCTGGGAGCCCCAGCATTTT.

V is TRBV4-2 and J is TRBJ2-7; a possible D gene is TRBD2 (6 bases). V shed 1 base and J shed 6 bases, with 13 bases lying between them. The CDR3 has 14 residues. CDR1 and CDR2 from the germline V gene are LGHNA and YNFKEQ. The CDR3 is CASSQVGTGGEQYF. DNA for the CDR3: TGTGCCAGCAGCCAAGTGGGTACCGGGGGCGAGCAGTACTTC.

V gene TRBV6-1 combines with J gene TRBJ2-3; 9 bases match TRBD2. This CDR3 spans 17 amino acids. V was clipped by 4 bases and J by 2 bases; unmatched bases: 10. Germline V gives CDR1 MNHNS, CDR2 SASEGT. The CDR3 DNA sequence: TGTGCCAGCAGTGTGGTCGCGGGGGGGCGGGCCACAGATACGCAGTATTTT. It codes for CASSVVAGGRATDTQYF.

The J gene is TRBJ2-3, the V gene TRBV4-2; 13 nucleotides align to TRBD2. The V gene end was trimmed by 8 bases and the J gene end by 5 bases; junction bases not matched to a gene: 7. Per the germline V gene, CDR1 is LGHNA and CDR2 is YNFKEQ. The CDR3 totals 15 residues. The CDR3 is CASAGTSGEVDTQYF. The CDR3 DNA is TGTGCCAGCGCCGGGACTAGCGGGGAGGTAGATACGCAGTATTTT.

V usage is TRBV3-1 (or the pseudogene TRBV3-2) and J usage is TRBJ2-2; D is perhaps TRBD1 (5 bases). Looked up from germline, CDR1 is LGHDT and CDR2 is YNNKEL (reference sequence). The length of the CDR3 is 17 residues. V lost 2 bases and J 7 bases, leaving 20 bases between the germline ends. The CDR3 loop is CASSQLQGSRLVGELFF. The CDR3 nucleotides are TGTGCCAGCAGCCAACTTCAGGGTAGCCGACTTGTCGGGGAGCTGTTTTTT.

This clone showed up just once. V gene TRBV19 combines with J gene TRBJ1-2; TRBD1 matches 9 bases. Germline V lookup: CDR1 LNHDA, CDR2 SQIVND (reference sequence). Trimming at V came to 5 bases and at J to 8 bases, leaving 9 bases not matched to a gene. This CDR3 region has 14 residues. CDR3 coding DNA: TGTGCCAGTAGTGCCCGGGACAGGGTACGGGGCTACACCTTC. Its translation: CASSARDRVRGYTF.

V is TRBV6-5 and J is TRBJ1-1; D unclear. V was clipped by 5 bases and J by 2 bases, with 15 bases between them. The CDR3 has 15 residues. Germline-derived CDR1 and CDR2 are MNHEY and SVGAGI. CDR3 in amino acids: CASSPLGSHNTEAFF. The CDR3 coding sequence is TGTGCCAGCAGTCCCCTCGGGTCCCATAACACTGAAGCTTTCTTT.

J is TRBJ2-1 and V is TRBV4-2; 9 positions match TRBD2. Germline trimming cut 3 bases from V and 8 bases from J; bases unmatched to any gene: 5. Germline V lookup: CDR1 LGHNA, CDR2 YNFKEQ. The CDR3 runs 14 residues. CDR3 amino acids: CASSQGTSSDEQFF. The CDR3 region has the DNA TGTGCCAGCAGCCAGGGGACTAGCAGCGATGAGCAGTTCTTC.

This clone occurred once. J is TRBJ2-1 and V is TRBV4-3; D is ambiguous. Germline-derived CDR1 and CDR2 are LGHNA and YSLEER. Trimming stripped 1 base from V and 6 bases from J, with 19 bases between. The CDR3 totals 17 residues. The CDR3 spells CASSQAASFFGANEQFF. The CDR3 nucleotides read TGCGCCAGCAGCCAAGCGGCTAGTTTCTTCGGTGCCAATGAGCAGTTCTTC.